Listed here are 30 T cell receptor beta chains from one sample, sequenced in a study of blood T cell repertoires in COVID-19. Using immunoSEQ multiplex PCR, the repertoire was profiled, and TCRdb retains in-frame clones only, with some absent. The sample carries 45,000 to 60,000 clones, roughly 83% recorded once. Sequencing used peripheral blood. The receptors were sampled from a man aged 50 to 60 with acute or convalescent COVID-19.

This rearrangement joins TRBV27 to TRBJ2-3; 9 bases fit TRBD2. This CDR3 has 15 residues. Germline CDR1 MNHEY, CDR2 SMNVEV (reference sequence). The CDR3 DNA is TGTACCTCAGGGGCCCTAGCGGGAAGCGCAGATACGCAGTATTTT. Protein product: CTSGALAGSADTQYF.

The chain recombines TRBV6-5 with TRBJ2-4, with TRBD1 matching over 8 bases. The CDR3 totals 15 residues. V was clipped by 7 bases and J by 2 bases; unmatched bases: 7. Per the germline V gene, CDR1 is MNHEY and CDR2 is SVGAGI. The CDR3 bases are TGTGCCAGCATAGGCACAGGGGGACCCAAAAACATTCAGTACTTC. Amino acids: CASIGTGGPKNIQYF.

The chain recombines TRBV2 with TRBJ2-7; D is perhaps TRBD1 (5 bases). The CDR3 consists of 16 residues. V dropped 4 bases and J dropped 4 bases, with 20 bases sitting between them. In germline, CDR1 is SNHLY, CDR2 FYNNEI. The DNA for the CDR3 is TGTGCCAGCAGTGGGTGGCAGGGTGGGATTTTTTACGAGCAGTACTTC. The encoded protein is CASSGWQGGIFYEQYF. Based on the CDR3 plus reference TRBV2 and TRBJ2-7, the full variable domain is EPEVTQTPSHQVTQMGQEVILRCVPISNHLYFYWYRQILGQKVEFLVSFYNNEISEKSEIFDDQFSVERPDGSNFTLKIRSTKLEDSAMYFCASSGWQGGIFYEQYFGPGTRLTVT.

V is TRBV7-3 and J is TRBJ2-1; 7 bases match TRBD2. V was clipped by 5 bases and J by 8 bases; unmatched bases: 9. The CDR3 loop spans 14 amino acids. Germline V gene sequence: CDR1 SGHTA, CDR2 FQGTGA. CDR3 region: CASSQSGNGDEQFF. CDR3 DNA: TGTGCCAGCAGCCAAAGCGGGAACGGCGATGAGCAGTTCTTC.

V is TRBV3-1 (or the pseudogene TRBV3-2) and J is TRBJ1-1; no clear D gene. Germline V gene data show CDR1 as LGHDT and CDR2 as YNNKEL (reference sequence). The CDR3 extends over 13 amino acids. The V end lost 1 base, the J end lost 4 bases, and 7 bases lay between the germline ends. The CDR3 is CASSQVPLTEAFF. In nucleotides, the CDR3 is TGTGCCAGCAGCCAAGTCCCCCTCACTGAAGCTTTCTTT.

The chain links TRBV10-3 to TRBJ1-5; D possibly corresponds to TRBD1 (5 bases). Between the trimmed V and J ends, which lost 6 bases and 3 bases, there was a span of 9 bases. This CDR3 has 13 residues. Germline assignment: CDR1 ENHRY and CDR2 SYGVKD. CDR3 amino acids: CAIRDGHNQPQHF. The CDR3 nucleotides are TGTGCCATCAGGGACGGACACAATCAGCCCCAGCATTTT.

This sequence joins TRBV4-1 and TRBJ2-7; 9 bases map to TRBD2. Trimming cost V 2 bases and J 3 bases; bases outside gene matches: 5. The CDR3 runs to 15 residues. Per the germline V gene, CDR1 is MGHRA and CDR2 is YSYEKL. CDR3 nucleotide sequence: TGCGCCAGCAGCCAACCGACTAGCGGTGGCTACGAGCAGTACTTC. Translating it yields CASSQPTSGGYEQYF.

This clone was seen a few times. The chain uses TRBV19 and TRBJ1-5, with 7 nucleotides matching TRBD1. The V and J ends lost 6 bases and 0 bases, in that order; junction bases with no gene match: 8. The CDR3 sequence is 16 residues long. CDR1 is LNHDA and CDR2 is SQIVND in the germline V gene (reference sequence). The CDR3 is CASSGGQAYSNQPQHF. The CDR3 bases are TGTGCCAGTAGCGGAGGACAGGCCTATAGCAATCAGCCCCAGCATTTT.

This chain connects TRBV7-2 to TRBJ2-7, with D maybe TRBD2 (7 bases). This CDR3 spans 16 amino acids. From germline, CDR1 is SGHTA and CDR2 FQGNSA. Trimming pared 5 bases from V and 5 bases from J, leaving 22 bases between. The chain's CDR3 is CASSPFRGEGLHEQYF. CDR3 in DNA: TGTGCCAGCAGCCCGTTTAGGGGGGAGGGCCTCCACGAGCAGTACTTC.

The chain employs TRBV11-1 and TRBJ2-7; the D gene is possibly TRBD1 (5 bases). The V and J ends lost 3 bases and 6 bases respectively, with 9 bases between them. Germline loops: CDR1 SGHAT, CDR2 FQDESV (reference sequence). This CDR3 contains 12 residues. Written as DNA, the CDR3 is TGTGCCAGCAGCTTCTCAGGGTTCGAGCAGTACTTC. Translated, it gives CASSFSGFEQYF.

The CDR3 sequence: CASSSGTGEEQYF. The CDR3 nucleotides are TGCGCCAGCAGCAGCGGGACAGGGGAAGAGCAGTACTTC. The chain combines TRBV5-1 with TRBJ2-7; 10 bases match TRBD1. V shed 4 bases, J shed 7 bases, and the junction held 5 bases outside the gene matches. The germline V gene has CDR1 SGHRS and CDR2 YFSETQ. The CDR3 has 13 residues.

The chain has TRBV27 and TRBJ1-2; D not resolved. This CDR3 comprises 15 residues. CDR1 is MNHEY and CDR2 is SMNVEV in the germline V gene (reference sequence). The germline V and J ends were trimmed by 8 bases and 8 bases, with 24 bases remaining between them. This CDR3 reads CASEKRAGEGRGYTF. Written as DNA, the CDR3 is TGTGCCAGCGAGAAAAGGGCCGGGGAAGGTCGGGGCTACACCTTC.

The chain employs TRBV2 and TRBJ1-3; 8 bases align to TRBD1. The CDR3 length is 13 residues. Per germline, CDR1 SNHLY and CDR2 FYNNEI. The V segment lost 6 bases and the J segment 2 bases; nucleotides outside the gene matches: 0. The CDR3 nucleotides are TGTGCCAGCAGCAGGGGGCCTGGAAACACCATATATTTT. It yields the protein CASSRGPGNTIYF.

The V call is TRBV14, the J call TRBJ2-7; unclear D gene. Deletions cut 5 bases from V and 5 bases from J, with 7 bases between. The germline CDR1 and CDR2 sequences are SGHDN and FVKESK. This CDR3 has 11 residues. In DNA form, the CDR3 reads TGTGCCAGCAGCAACAGCAACGAGCAGTACTTC. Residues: CASSNSNEQYF.

CDR3 coding DNA: TGTGCCACCAGCAGGGACAGGAACTCTGGGGCCAACGTCCTGACTTTC. Its protein is CATSRDRNSGANVLTF. This chain uses TRBV15 with TRBJ2-6, with 7 bases fitting TRBD1. This CDR3 comprises 16 residues. Looked up from germline, CDR1 is LNHNV and CDR2 is YYDKDF (reference sequence). Trimming took 3 bases from V and 0 from J; bases not matched to a gene: 2.

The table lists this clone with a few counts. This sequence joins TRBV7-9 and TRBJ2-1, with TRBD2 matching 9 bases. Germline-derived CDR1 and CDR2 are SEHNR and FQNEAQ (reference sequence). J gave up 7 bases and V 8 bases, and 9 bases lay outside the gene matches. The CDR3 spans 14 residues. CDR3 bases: TGTGCCAGCCCCAGGCCTAGCGGGACAAATGAGCAGTTCTTC. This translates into CASPRPSGTNEQFF.

CDR3 region: CAISERGQGNEQYF. Here the CDR3 DNA reads TGTGCCATCAGTGAAAGGGGACAGGGGAACGAGCAGTACTTC. This sequence joins TRBV10-3 and TRBJ2-7; 10 bases agree with TRBD1. Per germline, CDR1 ENHRY and CDR2 SYGVKD. With V trimmed by 3 bases and J by 5 bases, 4 bases remained unmatched. This CDR3 contains 14 residues.

In DNA, the CDR3 is TGTGCCAGTAGTTCCGGGACAGGGTCCTACGAGCAGTACTTC. Translation gives CASSSGTGSYEQYF. The chain employs TRBV19 and TRBJ2-7; 9 bases match TRBD1. Germline CDR1 reads LNHDA; CDR2 reads SQIVND (reference sequence). The CDR3 length is 14 residues. V trimming: 5 bases; J trimming: 1 base; junction bases outside the gene matches: 3.

In DNA, the CDR3 is TGTGCCAGCAGTACACCCAGGGGGACTAGCGGCTACGAGCAGTACTTC. Encoded protein: CASSTPRGTSGYEQYF. The J gene is TRBJ2-7, the V gene TRBV2; 11 nucleotides align to TRBD2. There are 16 residues in the CDR3. J lost 3 bases, V lost 5 bases, and 9 bases had no gene match. The germline V gene encodes CDR1 SNHLY and CDR2 FYNNEI.

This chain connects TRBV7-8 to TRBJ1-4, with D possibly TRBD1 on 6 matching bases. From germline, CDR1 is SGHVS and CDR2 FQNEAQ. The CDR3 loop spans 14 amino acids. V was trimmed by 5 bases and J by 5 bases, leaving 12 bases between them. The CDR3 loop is CASSPGALNEKLFF. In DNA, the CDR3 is TGTGCCAGCAGCCCAGGGGCCCTCAATGAAAAACTGTTTTTT. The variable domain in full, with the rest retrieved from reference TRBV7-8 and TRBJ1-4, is GAGVSQSPRYKVAKRGQDVALRCDPISGHVSLFWYQQALGQGPEFLTYFQNEAQLDKSGLPSDRFFAERPEGSVSTLKIQRTQQEDSAVYLCASSPGALNEKLFFGSGTQLSVL.

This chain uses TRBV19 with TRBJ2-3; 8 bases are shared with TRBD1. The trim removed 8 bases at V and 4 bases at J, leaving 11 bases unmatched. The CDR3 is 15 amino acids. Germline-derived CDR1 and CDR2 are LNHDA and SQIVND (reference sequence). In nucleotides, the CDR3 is TGTGCCAGTGCATGGGCGGGACAGGTGGCAGATACGCAGTATTTT. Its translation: CASAWAGQVADTQYF.

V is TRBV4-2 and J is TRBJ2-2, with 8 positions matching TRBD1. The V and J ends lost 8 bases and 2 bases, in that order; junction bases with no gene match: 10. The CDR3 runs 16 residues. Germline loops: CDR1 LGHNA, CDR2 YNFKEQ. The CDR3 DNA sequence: TGTGCCAGCGGGGGACAGGAACCTGTTAACACCGGGGAGCTGTTTTTT. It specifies CASGGQEPVNTGELFF.

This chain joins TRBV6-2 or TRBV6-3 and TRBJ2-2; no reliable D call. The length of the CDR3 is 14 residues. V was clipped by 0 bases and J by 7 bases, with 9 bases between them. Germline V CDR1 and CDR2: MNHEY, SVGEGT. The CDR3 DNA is TGTGCCAGCAGTTACTCGAGGTTCAACGGGGAGCTGTTTTTT. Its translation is CASSYSRFNGELFF.

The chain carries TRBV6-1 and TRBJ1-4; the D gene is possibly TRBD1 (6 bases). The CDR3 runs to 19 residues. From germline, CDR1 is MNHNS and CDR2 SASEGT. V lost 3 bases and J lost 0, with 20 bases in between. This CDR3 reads CASSEDSLLLFATNEKLFF. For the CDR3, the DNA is TGTGCCAGCAGTGAGGACAGTCTACTCCTTTTCGCAACTAATGAAAAACTGTTTTTT.

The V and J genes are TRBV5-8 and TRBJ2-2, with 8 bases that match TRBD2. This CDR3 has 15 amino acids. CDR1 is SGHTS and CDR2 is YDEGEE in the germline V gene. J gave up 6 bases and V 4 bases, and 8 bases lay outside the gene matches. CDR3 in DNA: TGTGCCAGCAGCGAGTTCGGGGGGGCCTCCGGGGAGCTGTTTTTT. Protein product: CASSEFGGASGELFF.

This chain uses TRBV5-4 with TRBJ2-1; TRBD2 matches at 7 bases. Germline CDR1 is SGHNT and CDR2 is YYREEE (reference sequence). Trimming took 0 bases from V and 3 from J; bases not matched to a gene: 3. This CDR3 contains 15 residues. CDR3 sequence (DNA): TGTGCCAGCAGCTTGGCGCTAGCGGACTACAATGAGCAGTTCTTC. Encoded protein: CASSLALADYNEQFF.

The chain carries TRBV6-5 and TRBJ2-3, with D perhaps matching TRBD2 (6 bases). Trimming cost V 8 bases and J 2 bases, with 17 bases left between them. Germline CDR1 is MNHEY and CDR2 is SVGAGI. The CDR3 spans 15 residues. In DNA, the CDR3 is TGTGCCAGCGGACCTAGCGTGACACACACAGATACGCAGTATTTT. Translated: CASGPSVTHTDTQYF.

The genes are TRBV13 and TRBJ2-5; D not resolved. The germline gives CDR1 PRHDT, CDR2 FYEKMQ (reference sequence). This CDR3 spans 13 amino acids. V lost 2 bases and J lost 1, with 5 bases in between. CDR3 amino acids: CASSLPGQETQYF. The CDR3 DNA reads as TGTGCCAGCAGCTTACCAGGCCAAGAGACCCAGTACTTC.

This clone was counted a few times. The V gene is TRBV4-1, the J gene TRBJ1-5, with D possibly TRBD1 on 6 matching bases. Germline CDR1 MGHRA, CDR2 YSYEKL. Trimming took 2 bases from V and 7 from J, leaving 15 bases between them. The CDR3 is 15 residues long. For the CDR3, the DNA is TGCGCCAGCAGCCAAACTGGGGGCGGTGGGCAGCCCCAGCATTTT. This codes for CASSQTGGGGQPQHF.

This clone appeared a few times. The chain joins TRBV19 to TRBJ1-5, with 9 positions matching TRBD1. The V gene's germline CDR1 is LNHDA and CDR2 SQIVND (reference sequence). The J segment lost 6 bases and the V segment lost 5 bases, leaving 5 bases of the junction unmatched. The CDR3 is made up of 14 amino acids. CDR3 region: CASSETTGGQPQHF. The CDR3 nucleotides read TGTGCCAGTAGTGAGACGACAGGGGGTCAGCCCCAGCATTTT. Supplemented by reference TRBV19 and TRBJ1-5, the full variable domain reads DGGITQSPKYLFRKEGQNVTLSCEQNLNHDAMYWYRQDPGQGLRLIYYSQIVNDFQKGDIAEGYSVSREKKESFPLTVTSAQKNPTAFYLCASSETTGGQPQHFGDGTRLSIL.